Presented here are 9 T cell receptor beta chains from one specimen sequenced in a study of shared clonotypes between healthy human individuals. TCRdb keeps only in-frame clones here, not all; method: immunoSEQ multiplex PCR. The table includes approximately 2.4 million clones, approximately 96% detected once. Sequences were obtained from naive CD4+ T cells sorted from blood. Described subset: CD45RA+ positively selected. These receptors originate from a man between 18 and 35 years old in good health.

The chain carries TRBV27 and TRBJ2-7; a weak D match, TRBD1 (5 bases). Germline loops: CDR1 MNHEY, CDR2 SMNVEV (reference sequence). Deletions cut 5 bases from V and 0 bases from J, with 11 bases between. The length of the CDR3 is 14 residues. CDR3 region: CASSDSFRSYEQYF. The CDR3 nucleotides read TGTGCCAGCAGTGACAGTTTCCGCTCCTACGAGCAGTACTTC.

This chain connects TRBV28 to TRBJ1-5; 7 positions agree with TRBD1. Germline loops: CDR1 MDHEN, CDR2 SYDVKM. Trimming removed 7 bases from V and 4 bases from J; junction bases left unmatched: 10. The CDR3 spans 15 residues. The DNA for the CDR3 is TGTGCCAGCATCCCCCGGGACAGAGAGAATCAGCCCCAGCATTTT. This codes for CASIPRDRENQPQHF.

V and J are TRBV18 and TRBJ2-4, with 8 bases aligning to TRBD1. The trim removed 6 bases at V and 0 bases at J, leaving 19 bases unmatched. This CDR3 has 20 amino acids. Germline CDR1 and CDR2: KGHSH and LQKENI. CDR3 sequence reads: CASSLGQGAGIPPAKNIQYF. For the CDR3, the DNA is TGTGCCAGCTCCCTGGGGCAGGGGGCGGGAATCCCCCCAGCCAAAAACATTCAGTACTTC.

This chain links TRBV4-3 with TRBJ1-2; no clear D gene. The V gene lost 1 base and the J gene lost 0 bases, with 3 bases spanning the gap. Per germline, CDR1 LGHNA and CDR2 YSLEER. The CDR3 totals 13 residues. As DNA, the CDR3 is TGCGCCAGCAGCCAAGCCCCTAACTATGGCTACACCTTC. Residues: CASSQAPNYGYTF.

The J gene is TRBJ2-5, the V gene TRBV27; 12 nucleotides agree with TRBD1. The CDR3 has 14 residues. Germline CDR1 is MNHEY and CDR2 is SMNVEV (reference sequence). Trimming removed 8 bases from V and 4 bases from J; junction bases left unmatched: 5. CDR3 residues: CASGRDRGRETQYF. In nucleotides, the CDR3 is TGTGCCAGCGGCCGGGACAGGGGGCGAGAGACCCAGTACTTC.

The chain employs TRBV2 and TRBJ2-3; the match to TRBD1 covers 9 bases. Unmatched junction bases numbered 5, after V lost 5 bases and J lost 2 bases. The length of the CDR3 is 15 residues. Germline loops: CDR1 SNHLY, CDR2 FYNNEI. In DNA form, the CDR3 reads TGTGCCAGCAGTCCGGGACAGGGATACACAGATACGCAGTATTTT. It encodes CASSPGQGYTDTQYF. The complete variable domain, with remaining parts taken from reference TRBV2 and TRBJ2-3, reads EPEVTQTPSHQVTQMGQEVILRCVPISNHLYFYWYRQILGQKVEFLVSFYNNEISEKSEIFDDQFSVERPDGSNFTLKIRSTKLEDSAMYFCASSPGQGYTDTQYFGPGTRLTVL.

The chain joins TRBV7-2 to TRBJ1-5, with D tentatively TRBD1 (6 bases). The CDR3 is 15 amino acids. CDR1 is SGHTA, CDR2 FQGNSA, per germline. V lost 1 base and J lost 3, with 10 bases in between. The CDR3 protein is CASSLGGRINQPQHF. CDR3 coding DNA: TGTGCCAGCAGCTTAGGGGGGCGGATCAATCAGCCCCAGCATTTT.

The chain joins TRBV7-6 to TRBJ2-7; a possible D gene is TRBD2 (5 bases). Trimming removed 4 bases at V and 2 bases at J, with 15 bases between. The germline gives CDR1 SGHVS, CDR2 FNYEAQ. The length of the CDR3 is 15 residues. For the CDR3, the DNA is TGTGCCAGCAGCTCAGTTACTAGATTTACCTACGAGCAGTACTTC. Its translation is CASSSVTRFTYEQYF.

The chain carries TRBV5-4 and TRBJ2-5, with 7 nucleotides matching TRBD2. CDR3 length: 15 residues. J gave up 5 bases and V 6 bases, and 13 bases lay outside the gene matches. From germline, CDR1 is SGHNT and CDR2 YYREEE (reference sequence). In DNA, the CDR3 is TGTGCCAGCACCACCGGGGGGAGGCCGGGGGAGACCCAGTACTTC. This encodes CASTTGGRPGETQYF. Full variable domain (outside the CDR3, taken from reference TRBV5-4 and TRBJ2-5): ETGVTQSPTHLIKTRGQQVTLRCSSQSGHNTVSWYQQALGQGPQFIFQYYREEENGRGNFPPRFSGLQFPNYSSELNVNALELDDSALYLCASTTGGRPGETQYFGPGTRLLVL.